These 13 T cell receptor beta chains share one sample of origin, sequenced in a study of blood T cell repertoires in COVID-19 (dated by TCRdb to 2019 to 2021). The protocol used for the library was the immunoSEQ multiplex PCR assay. TCRdb carries this immuneACCESS record with in-frame sequences only. Its versions omit some clonotypes, under half of them owing to an unresolved V gene in the studies checked, with the rest unexplained. The sample table holds 200,000 to 250,000 clones, of which about 88% were seen once. The ten largest clones add up to around 0.97% of the sample. The specimen was peripheral blood. These receptor sequences come from a man aged 35 to 55 with acute or convalescent COVID-19.

This rearrangement joins TRBV6-5 to TRBJ2-2; the match to TRBD2 covers 10 bases. The ends lost 4 bases at V and 6 bases at J; junction bases unmatched: 5. CDR3 length equals 15 residues. Per germline, CDR1 MNHEY and CDR2 SVGAGI. For the CDR3, the DNA is TGTGCCAGCAGTTCAGCGGGGGGGCCATCCGGGGAGCTGTTTTTT. Protein sequence: CASSSAGGPSGELFF.

The genes are TRBV4-2 and TRBJ2-7; D is perhaps TRBD2 (7 bases). V gave up 1 base and J gave up 3 bases, with 13 bases separating them. Germline values: CDR1 LGHNA, CDR2 YNFKEQ. The CDR3 is made up of 15 amino acids. DNA for the CDR3: TGTGCCAGCAGCCAAGTCGGCGGGGGCTACTACGAGCAGTACTTC. This sequence encodes CASSQVGGGYYEQYF.

Only a few counts were recorded for this clone. J is TRBJ1-1 and V is TRBV19; D uncertain. This CDR3 has 14 amino acids. The ends were cut back, 5 bases at V and 4 bases at J, with 14 bases in the middle. Germline loops: CDR1 LNHDA, CDR2 SQIVND (reference sequence). CDR3 DNA sequence: TGTGCCAGTAGTTCCTCCGTAGCGAGCACTGAAGCTTTCTTT. This translates into CASSSSVASTEAFF.

The chain joins TRBV6-5 to TRBJ1-1; 10 bases are shared with TRBD1. This CDR3 has 15 amino acids. Germline lookup yields CDR1 MNHEY and CDR2 SVGAGI. The V gene end was trimmed by 4 bases and the J gene end by 1 base; junction bases not matched to a gene: 3. The CDR3: CASSSGTGENTEAFF. The CDR3 DNA sequence: TGTGCCAGCAGTTCCGGGACAGGGGAGAACACTGAAGCTTTCTTT.

The chain carries TRBV3-1 (or the pseudogene TRBV3-2) and TRBJ2-2, with TRBD2 identical over 7 bases. The V and J ends lost 4 bases and 7 bases, in that order; junction bases with no gene match: 9. The CDR3 has 15 amino acids. From germline, CDR1 is LGHDT and CDR2 YNNKEL (reference sequence). The CDR3 nucleotides are TGTGCCAGCAGCCGTCGAGCGGGGTATAACGGGGAGCTGTTTTTT. This translates into CASSRRAGYNGELFF.

This clone was found a few times. The chain combines TRBV6-5 with TRBJ1-1; D gene ambiguous. Deletions cut 10 bases from V and 3 bases from J, with 9 bases between. The CDR3 length is 11 residues. Germline loops: CDR1 MNHEY, CDR2 SVGAGI. The CDR3 DNA is TGTGCCACCCGACGGGACACTGAAGCTTTCTTT. It specifies CATRRDTEAFF.

The rearrangement links TRBV5-5 to TRBJ1-2; D uncertain. V dropped 4 bases and J dropped 4 bases, with 11 bases sitting between them. CDR1 SGHKS and CDR2 YYEKEE come from the germline V gene (reference sequence). CDR3 length: 13 amino acids. The CDR3 is CASSADIGYGYTF. The CDR3 DNA reads as TGTGCCAGCAGCGCCGACATTGGCTATGGCTACACCTTC.

CDR3 bases: TGTGCCAGCAGCGCGCGAGGACAGTGGACCTACGAGCAGTACTTC. Its protein is CASSARGQWTYEQYF. The rearrangement links TRBV7-8 to TRBJ2-7, with D tentatively TRBD1 (6 bases). V lost 5 bases and J lost 2, with 16 bases in between. Germline loops: CDR1 SGHVS, CDR2 FQNEAQ. This CDR3 has 15 residues.

This clone appeared a single time. This chain uses TRBV10-1 with TRBJ2-2; 8 bases align to TRBD2. Trimming cost V 5 bases and J 1 base; bases outside gene matches: 3. Looked up from germline, CDR1 is WNHNN and CDR2 is SYGVQD (reference sequence). CDR3 length: 15 residues. The CDR3 protein is CASSRGGQNTGELFF. In nucleotides, the CDR3 is TGCGCCAGCAGTCGGGGGGGGCAGAACACCGGGGAGCTGTTTTTT.

J is TRBJ1-5 and V is TRBV27; D may be TRBD1 (6 bases). V lost 5 bases and J 1 base, leaving 9 bases between the germline ends. The CDR3 covers 14 residues. Germline V CDR1 and CDR2: MNHEY, SMNVEV (reference sequence). The CDR3 loop is CASSDRLSNQPQHF. The DNA for the CDR3 is TGTGCCAGCAGTGACAGGTTAAGCAATCAGCCCCAGCATTTT.

This chain uses TRBV9 with TRBJ2-7; perhaps TRBD2 as D (6 bases). The germline V gene has CDR1 SGDLS and CDR2 YYNGEE. The V end was cut by 4 bases, the J end by 6 bases, with 14 bases between. This CDR3 region has 13 residues. CDR3: CASSPRLDSEQYF. The CDR3 nucleotides read TGTGCCAGCAGCCCCAGACTAGATTCCGAGCAGTACTTC.

This chain joins TRBV5-6 and TRBJ2-2, with D possibly TRBD2 on 5 matching bases. This CDR3 is 13 amino acids long. Trimming took off 4 bases at V and 6 bases at J, with 10 bases between the two ends. Germline V gene data show CDR1 as SGHDT and CDR2 as YYEEEE. The CDR3: CASSSTSSGELFF. CDR3 nucleotides: TGTGCCAGCAGCAGTACTAGTTCCGGGGAGCTGTTTTTT.

This clone was detected once. The CDR3 is CASSVLGVGETQYF. The CDR3 DNA reads as TGTGCCAGCAGCGTTCTCGGGGTAGGGGAGACCCAGTACTTC. The J gene is TRBJ2-5, the V gene TRBV9; TRBD2 might be the D (5 bases). The CDR3 totals 14 residues. Germline values: CDR1 SGDLS, CDR2 YYNGEE. Trimming removed 2 bases from V and 5 bases from J, with 13 bases in between.